Listed below are T cell receptor beta chains from one sample, sequenced in a study of T cell responses to AZD1222 COVID-19 vaccine. Here immunoSEQ multiplex PCR was the method, and the copy in TCRdb shows in-frame clones only, minus some. The data contain roughly 65,000 clones, around 78% of them singletons. Here the sequenced sample was peripheral blood, taken 28 days after the second AZD1222 dose. These receptors all stem from an adult who received the AZD1222 COVID-19 vaccine. CDR3s leave out the opening cysteine and the closing phenylalanine or tryptophan. Fields, in order: J gene, V gene, CDR3 protein.

TRBJ1-5 TRBV2 ASSERVGNQPQH
TRBJ1-1 TRBV2 ASRGGTGEYTEAF
TRBJ1-4 TRBV2 ASRGNREAEKLF
TRBJ1-2 TRBV24-1 ATSEPRTGMGYGYT
TRBJ2-5 TRBV19 ASSIEAGGPVETQY
TRBJ1-3 TRBV29-1 SVGAPGNTIY
TRBJ2-3 TRBV5-1 ASSPGHGSGTDTQY
TRBJ2-2 TRBV2 ASSEEGELF
TRBJ2-3 TRBV10-3 AISESRDTQY
TRBJ1-3 TRBV30 AWEGQSSGNTIY
TRBJ1-4 TRBV28 ASSLGAPGKLF
TRBJ1-5 TRBV20-1 SASSLAVISNQPQH
TRBJ2-1 TRBV27 ASSLSTGTLYNEQF
TRBJ2-2 TRBV5-1 ASSWISSGGFTGELF
TRBJ2-5 TRBV5-8 ASSPGTSYQETQY
TRBJ2-4 TRBV5-4 ATGRGAEKNIQY
TRBJ1-3 TRBV2 ASVLQVVSGNTIY
TRBJ2-2 TRBV14 ASSQGHQNTGELF
TRBJ2-7 TRBV5-1 ASSAGQGASEQY
TRBJ1-3 TRBV5-5 ASSLAQGKYTIY
TRBJ2-1 TRBV18 ASSPGGWNEQF
TRBJ2-1 TRBV7-9 ASILGASGYNEQF
TRBJ1-1 TRBV19 ASSRGMNTEAF
TRBJ2-5 TRBV3-1/TRBV3-2 ASSQASGHETQY
TRBJ2-3 TRBV4-2 ASSQGPTDTQY
TRBJ2-1 TRBV21-1 ASSKAKGQPNSTHYNEQF
TRBJ2-5 TRBV5-6 ASSPPPGGWQETQY
TRBJ2-7 TRBV12-1 ASRSSGTGINEQY
TRBJ2-7 TRBV7-2 ASSPPDTGSYEQY